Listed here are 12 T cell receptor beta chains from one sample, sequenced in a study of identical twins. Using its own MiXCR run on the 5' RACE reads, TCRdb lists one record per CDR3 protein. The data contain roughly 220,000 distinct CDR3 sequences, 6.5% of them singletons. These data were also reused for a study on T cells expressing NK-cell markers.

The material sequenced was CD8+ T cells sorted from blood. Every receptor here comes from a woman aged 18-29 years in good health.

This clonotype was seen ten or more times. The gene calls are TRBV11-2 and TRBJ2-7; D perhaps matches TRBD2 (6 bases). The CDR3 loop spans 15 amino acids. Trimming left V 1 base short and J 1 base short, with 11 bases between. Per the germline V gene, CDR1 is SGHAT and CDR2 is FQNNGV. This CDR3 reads CASSLGVGGSYEQYF. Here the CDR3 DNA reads TGTGCCAGCAGCTTAGGGGTGGGGGGATCCTACGAGCAGTACTTC. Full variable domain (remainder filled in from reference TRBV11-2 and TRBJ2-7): EAGVAQSPRYKIIEKRQSVAFWCNPISGHATLYWYQQILGQGPKLLIQFQNNGVVDDSQLPKDRFSAERLKGVDSTLKIQPAKLEDSAVYLCASSLGVGGSYEQYFGPGTRLTVT.

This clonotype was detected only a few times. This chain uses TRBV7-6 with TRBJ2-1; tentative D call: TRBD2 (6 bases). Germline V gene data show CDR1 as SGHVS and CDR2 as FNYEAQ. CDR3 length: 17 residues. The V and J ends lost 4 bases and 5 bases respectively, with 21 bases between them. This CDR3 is CASSYGTAGLFNNEQFF. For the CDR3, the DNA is TGTGCCAGCAGCTACGGTACCGCCGGACTATTCAACAATGAGCAGTTCTTC.

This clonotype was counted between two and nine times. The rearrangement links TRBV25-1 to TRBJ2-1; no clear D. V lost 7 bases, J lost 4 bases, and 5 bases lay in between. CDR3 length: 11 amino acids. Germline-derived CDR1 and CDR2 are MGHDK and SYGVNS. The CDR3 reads CASNHYNEQFF. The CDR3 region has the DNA TGTGCCAGCAACCATTACAATGAGCAGTTCTTC.

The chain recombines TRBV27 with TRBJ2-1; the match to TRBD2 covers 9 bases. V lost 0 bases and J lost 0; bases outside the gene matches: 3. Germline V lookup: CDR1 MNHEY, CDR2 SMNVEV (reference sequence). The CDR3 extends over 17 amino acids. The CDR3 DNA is TGTGCCAGCAGTTTATCGGCTAGCGGGATCTCCTACAATGAGCAGTTCTTC. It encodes CASSLSASGISYNEQFF.

CDR3 DNA sequence: TGTGCCAGCTCCTCCACCCCTAGCGGGAGGTGGTACGAGCAGTACTTC. It specifies CASSSTPSGRWYEQYF. The V and J genes are TRBV7-2 and TRBJ2-7, with 11 bases aligning to TRBD2. Trimming at V came to 8 bases and at J to 4 bases, leaving 13 bases not matched to a gene. Germline CDR1 SGHTA, CDR2 FQGNSA. The CDR3 consists of 16 residues.

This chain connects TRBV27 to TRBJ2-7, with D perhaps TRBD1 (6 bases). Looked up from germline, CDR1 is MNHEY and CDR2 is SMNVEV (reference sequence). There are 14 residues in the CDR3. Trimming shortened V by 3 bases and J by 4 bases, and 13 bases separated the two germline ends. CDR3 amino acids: CASSFSRDTYEQYF. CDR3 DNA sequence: TGTGCCAGCAGTTTCTCCCGGGACACGTACGAGCAGTACTTC.

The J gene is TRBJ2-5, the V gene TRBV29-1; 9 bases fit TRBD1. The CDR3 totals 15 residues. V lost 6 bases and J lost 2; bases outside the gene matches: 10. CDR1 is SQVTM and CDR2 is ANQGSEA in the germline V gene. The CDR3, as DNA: TGCAGCGTAGCCGGAGGGACAGGGACGCAAGAGACCCAGTACTTC. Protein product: CSVAGGTGTQETQYF.

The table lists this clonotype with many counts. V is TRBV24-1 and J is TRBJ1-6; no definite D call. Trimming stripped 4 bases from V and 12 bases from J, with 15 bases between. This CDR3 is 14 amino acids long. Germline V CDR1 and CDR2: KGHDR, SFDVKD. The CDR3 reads CATSDPSPPRPLHF. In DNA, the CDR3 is TGTGCCACCAGTGACCCAAGCCCACCACGACCCCTCCACTTT.

CDR3 amino acids: CASSLWDRENRETQYF. In DNA form, the CDR3 reads TGTGCCAGCAGCTTATGGGACAGGGAGAATAGGGAGACCCAGTACTTC. This chain links TRBV7-2 with TRBJ2-5; 9 bases are shared with TRBD1. Per germline, CDR1 SGHTA and CDR2 FQGNSA. V was clipped by 2 bases and J by 5 bases; unmatched bases: 9. The CDR3 extends over 16 amino acids.

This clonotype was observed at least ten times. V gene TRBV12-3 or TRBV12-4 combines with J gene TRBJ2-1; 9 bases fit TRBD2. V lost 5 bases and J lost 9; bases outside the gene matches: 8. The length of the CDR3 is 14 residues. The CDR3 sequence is CASSPMGLAAEQFF. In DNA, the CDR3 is TGTGCCAGCAGTCCAATGGGACTAGCCGCTGAGCAGTTCTTC.

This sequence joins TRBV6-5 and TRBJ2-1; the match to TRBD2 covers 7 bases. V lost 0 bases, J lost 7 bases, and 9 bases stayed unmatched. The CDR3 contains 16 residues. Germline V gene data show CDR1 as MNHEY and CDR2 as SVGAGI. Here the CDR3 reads CASSYSPGLRTNEQFF. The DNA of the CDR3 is TGTGCCAGCAGTTACTCCCCGGGACTAAGGACTAATGAGCAGTTCTTC.

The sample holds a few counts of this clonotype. The DNA for the CDR3 is TGTGCCAGCAGTTTATGGGGGGGCACGGATGAAAAACTGTTTTTT. This translates into CASSLWGGTDEKLFF. J is TRBJ1-4 and V is TRBV12-3 or TRBV12-4, with D possibly TRBD1 on 6 matching bases. This CDR3 has 15 amino acids. Trimming pared 2 bases from V and 6 bases from J, leaving 13 bases between.